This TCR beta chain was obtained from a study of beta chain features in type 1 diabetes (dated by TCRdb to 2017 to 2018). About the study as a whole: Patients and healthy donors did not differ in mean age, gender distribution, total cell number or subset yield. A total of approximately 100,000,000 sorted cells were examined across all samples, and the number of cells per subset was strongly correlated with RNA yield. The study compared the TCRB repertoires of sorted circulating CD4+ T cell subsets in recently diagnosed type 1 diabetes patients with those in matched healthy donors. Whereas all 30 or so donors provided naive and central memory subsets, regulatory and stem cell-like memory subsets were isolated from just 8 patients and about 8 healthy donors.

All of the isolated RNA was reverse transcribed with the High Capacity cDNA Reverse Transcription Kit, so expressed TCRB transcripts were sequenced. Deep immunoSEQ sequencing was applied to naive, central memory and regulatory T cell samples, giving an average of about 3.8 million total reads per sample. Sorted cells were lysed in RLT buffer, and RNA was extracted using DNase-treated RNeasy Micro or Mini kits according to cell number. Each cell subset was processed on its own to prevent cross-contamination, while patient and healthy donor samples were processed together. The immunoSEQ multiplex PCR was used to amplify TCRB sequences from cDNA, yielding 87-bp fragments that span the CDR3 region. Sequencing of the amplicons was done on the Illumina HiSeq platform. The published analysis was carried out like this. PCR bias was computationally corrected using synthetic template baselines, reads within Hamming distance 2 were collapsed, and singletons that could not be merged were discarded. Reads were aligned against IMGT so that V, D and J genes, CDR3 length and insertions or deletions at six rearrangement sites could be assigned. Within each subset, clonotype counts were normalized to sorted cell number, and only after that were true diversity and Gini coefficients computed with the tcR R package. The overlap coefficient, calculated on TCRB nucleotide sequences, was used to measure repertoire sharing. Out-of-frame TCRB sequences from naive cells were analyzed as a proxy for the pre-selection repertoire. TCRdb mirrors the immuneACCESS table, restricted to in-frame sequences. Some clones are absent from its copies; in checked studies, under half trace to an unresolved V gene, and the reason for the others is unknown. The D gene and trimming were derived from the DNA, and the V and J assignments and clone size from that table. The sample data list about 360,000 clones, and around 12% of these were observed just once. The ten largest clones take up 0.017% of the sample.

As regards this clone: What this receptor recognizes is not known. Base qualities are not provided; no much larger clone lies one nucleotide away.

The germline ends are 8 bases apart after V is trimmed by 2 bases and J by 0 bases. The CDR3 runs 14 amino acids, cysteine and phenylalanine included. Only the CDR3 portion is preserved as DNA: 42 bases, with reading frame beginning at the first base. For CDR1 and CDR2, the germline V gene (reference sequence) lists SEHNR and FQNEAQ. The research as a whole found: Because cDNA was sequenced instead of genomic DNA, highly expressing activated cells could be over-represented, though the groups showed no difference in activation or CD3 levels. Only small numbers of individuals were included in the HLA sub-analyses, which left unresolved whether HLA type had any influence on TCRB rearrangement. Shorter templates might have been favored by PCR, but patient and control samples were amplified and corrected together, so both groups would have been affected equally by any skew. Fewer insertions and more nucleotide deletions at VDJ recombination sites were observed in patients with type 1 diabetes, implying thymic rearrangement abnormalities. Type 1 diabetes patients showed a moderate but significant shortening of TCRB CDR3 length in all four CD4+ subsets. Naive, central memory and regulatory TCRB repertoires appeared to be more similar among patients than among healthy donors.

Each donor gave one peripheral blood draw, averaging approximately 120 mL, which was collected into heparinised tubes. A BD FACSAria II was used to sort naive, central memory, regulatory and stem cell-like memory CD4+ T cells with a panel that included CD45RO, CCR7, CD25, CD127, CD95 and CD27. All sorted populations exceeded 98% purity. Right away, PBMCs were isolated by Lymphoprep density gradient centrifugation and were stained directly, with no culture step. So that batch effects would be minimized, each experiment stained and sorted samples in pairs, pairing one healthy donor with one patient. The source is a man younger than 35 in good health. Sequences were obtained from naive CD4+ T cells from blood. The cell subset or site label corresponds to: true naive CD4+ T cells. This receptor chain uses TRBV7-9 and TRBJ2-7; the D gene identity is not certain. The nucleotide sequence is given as TGTGCCAGCAGCTTAAGTGCCAGCTCCTACGAGCAGTACTTC. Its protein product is CASSLSASSYEQYF.